Listed below are T cell receptor beta chains from one sample, sequenced in a study of CD8 T cells in Susac syndrome. One entry per CDR3 protein results from TCRdb running MiXCR on the immunoSEQ multiplex PCR reads. The repertoire has 150,000 or so distinct CDR3 sequences, around 94% of them found once; the top ten carry under 0.15%. The sequencing sample was made of CD4+ T cells from PBMCs. Receptors were obtained from a human donor in good health. Both conserved end residues are part of each CDR3. D genes are given only for firm matches. Some rows have no size entry. The others give once, few or many, or a class for an expanded clone.

clone_size: .
j_call: TRBJ2-5
v_call: TRBV14
d_call: .
cdr3_nt: TGTGCCAGCAGCGAGTACCAAGAGACCCAGTACTTC
cdr3_aa: CASSEYQETQYF

clone_size: .
j_call: TRBJ2-3
v_call: TRBV10-3
d_call: .
cdr3_nt: TGTGCCATCAGTAGCACAGATACGCAGTATTTT
cdr3_aa: CAISSTDTQYF

clone_size: .
j_call: TRBJ2-1
v_call: TRBV5-1
d_call: .
cdr3_nt: TGCGCCAGCAGCTTGGACGGGGGATACAATGAGCAGTTCTTC
cdr3_aa: CASSLDGGYNEQFF

clone_size: .
j_call: TRBJ2-3
v_call: TRBV29-1
d_call: TRBD1
cdr3_nt: TGCAGCGTAGCCGGGACAGGTTCCAGCACAGATACGCAGTATTTT
cdr3_aa: CSVAGTGSSTDTQYF

clone_size: .
j_call: TRBJ1-5
v_call: TRBV30
d_call: .
cdr3_nt: TGTGCCTGGAGTGTCCCATGGGGGGCCGCGGGGCAGCCCCAGCATTTT
cdr3_aa: CAWSVPWGAAGQPQHF

clone_size: once
j_call: TRBJ1-5
v_call: TRBV6-1
d_call: .
cdr3_nt: TGTGCCAGCACGGAAATGATCAATCAGCCCCAGCATTTT
cdr3_aa: CASTEMINQPQHF

clone_size: .
j_call: TRBJ2-1
v_call: TRBV20-1
d_call: .
cdr3_nt: TGCAGTGCTAGGGGCTTTATGGGGACGGGGTACAATGAGCAGTTCTTC
cdr3_aa: CSARGFMGTGYNEQFF

clone_size: .
j_call: TRBJ2-1
v_call: TRBV12-5
d_call: .
cdr3_nt: TGTGCTAGTGGTTTGGGAGATGAGCAGTTCTTC
cdr3_aa: CASGLGDEQFF

clone_size: once
j_call: TRBJ2-1
v_call: TRBV15
d_call: .
cdr3_nt: TGTGCCACCAGCAGACAGGGGCCGTACAATGAGCAGTTCTTC
cdr3_aa: CATSRQGPYNEQFF

clone_size: .
j_call: TRBJ2-3
v_call: TRBV4-1
d_call: TRBD2
cdr3_nt: TGCGCCAGCAGCCGGAAGGATTCGGGGGGGTTCCCAGATACGCAGTATTTT
cdr3_aa: CASSRKDSGGFPDTQYF

clone_size: .
j_call: TRBJ2-7
v_call: TRBV18
d_call: .
cdr3_nt: TGTGCCAGCTCAGAGCTCTACGAGCAGTACTTC
cdr3_aa: CASSELYEQYF